A selection of T cell receptor beta chains follows, all from one sample in a study of molecular identifiers for immune sequencing clone quantification. One entry per CDR3 protein, called by TCRdb with MiXCR from the PCR reads. The sample has approximately 630,000 distinct CDR3 sequences, over 25% seen once. What was sequenced was naive CD8+ T cells from blood, with Jurkat cell RNA spiked in. Source of these receptors: a human donor in good health. Some libraries in this study had Jurkat cell RNA spiked in. CDR3s include the opening cysteine and the closing phenylalanine or tryptophan. The order of the fields is V gene, D gene, clone size, J gene, CDR3 protein, CDR3 DNA. D genes are given only for firm matches. Where a row states a size, it is once, few, many or the class of an expanded clone; other rows omit it.

>TRBV29-1|-|many|TRBJ2-7
CSAADSSYEQYF
TGCAGCGCAGCAGACAGCTCCTACGAGCAGTACTTC
>TRBV4-3|-|-|TRBJ1-5
CASSRDMYSNQPQHF
TGCGCCAGCAGCCGAGACATGTATAGCAATCAGCCCCAGCATTTT
>TRBV12-3/TRBV12-4|TRBD2|few|TRBJ2-2
CASSSGGAIGELFF
TGTGCCAGCAGTAGCGGGGGGGCGATCGGGGAGCTGTTTTTT
>TRBV20-1|TRBD1|few|TRBJ1-6
CSASARQGARSPLHF
TGCAGTGCTAGTGCCAGACAGGGAGCCAGGTCACCCCTCCACTTT
>TRBV5-6|-|-|TRBJ2-2
CASSLYRDAGELFF
TGTGCCAGCAGCCTGTACAGGGACGCCGGGGAGCTGTTTTTT
>TRBV12-3/TRBV12-4|-|-|TRBJ2-3
CASSSGYSTDTPSF
TGTGCCAGCAGTAGCGGTTATAGCACAGATACGCCGTCGTTT
>TRBV5-5|-|-|TRBJ2-5
CASSLELAPEPQCF
TGTGCCAGCAGCTTGGAACTAGCTCCCGAGCCCCAGTGCTTC
>TRBV6-7|-|once|TRBJ1-5
CASSYGRKSNQPQHF
TGTGCCAGCAGTTACGGGCGGAAAAGCAATCAGCCCCAGCATTTT
>TRBV28|TRBD1|many|TRBJ1-5
CASSYYLRQGADVSHQPQHF
TGTGCCAGCAGCTACTACCTCCGACAGGGGGCCGATGTGTCCCATCAGCCCCAGCATTTT
>TRBV3-1|-|few|TRBJ2-7
CASSHGNYEQYF
TGTGCCAGCAGCCACGGAAACTACGAGCAGTACTTC
>TRBV12-3/TRBV12-4|-|many|TRBJ1-1
CASSPTVGGTEAFF
TGTGCCAGCAGCCCGACCGTGGGCGGCACTGAAGCTTTCTTT
>TRBV20-1|-|-|TRBJ2-7
CSARSLGQGVHEQYF
TGCAGTGCTAGAAGTCTCGGGCAGGGCGTCCACGAGCAGTACTTC
>TRBV19|-|-|TRBJ2-7
CASSIWRESYEQYF
TGTGCCAGTAGTATCTGGAGGGAGTCCTACGAGCAGTACTTC
>TRBV7-9|TRBD2|-|TRBJ2-5
CASSLIAGGGQETQHF
TGTGCCAGCAGCTTGATAGCGGGAGGGGGGCAAGAGACCCAGCACTTC
>TRBV28|-|many|TRBJ2-2
CASSLRTMTGELFF
TGTGCCAGCAGTTTAAGGACAATGACCGGGGAGCTGTTTTTT
>TRBV6-5|TRBD2|few|TRBJ2-5
CASSLSGSGETQYF
TGTGCCAGCAGTTTGAGCGGGAGCGGGGAGACCCAGTACTTC
>TRBV7-2|TRBD2|-|TRBJ2-7
CASSSFLSGGESFSYEQYF
TGTGCCAGCAGCTCCTTCCTGAGCGGGGGGGAATCCTTTAGCTACGAGCAGTACTTC
>TRBV6-5|TRBD1|few|TRBJ2-2
CASSTGQGLGTGELFF
TGTGCCAGCAGTACAGGACAGGGGTTAGGCACCGGGGAGCTGTTTTTT
>TRBV4-1|-|many|TRBJ1-1
CASSQDRGRGENTEAFF
TGCGCCAGCAGCCAAGATCGGGGCCGGGGGGAGAACACTGAAGCTTTCTTT
>TRBV3-1|-|-|TRBJ2-7
CASSQGLGAGYEQYF
TGTGCCAGCAGCCAAGGGTTAGGGGCGGGTTACGAGCAGTACTTC
>TRBV29-1|-|many|TRBJ2-3
CSVETLLKTDTQYF
TGCAGCGTTGAAACCCTACTCAAGACAGATACGCAGTATTTT
>TRBV20-1|TRBD1|many|TRBJ2-3
CSARDLGQGITDTQYF
TGCAGTGCTAGAGATCTTGGACAGGGGATAACAGATACGCAGTATTTT
>TRBV30|-|many|TRBJ1-2
CACPGPDPFF
TGTGCCTGCCCAGGTCCGGATCCGTTCTTC
>TRBV4-3|-|many|TRBJ2-5
CASSQSSGHQETQYF
TGCGCCAGCAGCCAAAGTTCAGGTCACCAAGAGACCCAGTACTTC
>TRBV30|-|many|TRBJ1-2
CAWEPRLAYLYGIRTTTF
TGTGCCTGGGAACCCAGACTGGCGTACCTCTATGGTATCCGCACGACCACCTTC
>TRBV10-3|-|-|TRBJ1-1
CAIKQGDSTEAFF
TGTGCCATCAAGCAGGGCGATTCAACTGAAGCTTTCTTT
>TRBV20-1|-|few|TRBJ2-7
CSARDLQRNSYEQYF
TGCAGTGCTAGAGATCTCCAGCGGAACTCCTACGAGCAGTACTTC
>TRBV5-4|TRBD2|many|TRBJ2-5
CASSPPAGEQETQYF
TGTGCCAGCAGCCCCCCAGCGGGAGAGCAAGAGACCCAGTACTTC
>TRBV4-3|-|few|TRBJ2-5
CASSQDLGSGETQYF
TGCGCCAGCAGCCAAGATCTGGGATCGGGCGAGACCCAGTACTTC